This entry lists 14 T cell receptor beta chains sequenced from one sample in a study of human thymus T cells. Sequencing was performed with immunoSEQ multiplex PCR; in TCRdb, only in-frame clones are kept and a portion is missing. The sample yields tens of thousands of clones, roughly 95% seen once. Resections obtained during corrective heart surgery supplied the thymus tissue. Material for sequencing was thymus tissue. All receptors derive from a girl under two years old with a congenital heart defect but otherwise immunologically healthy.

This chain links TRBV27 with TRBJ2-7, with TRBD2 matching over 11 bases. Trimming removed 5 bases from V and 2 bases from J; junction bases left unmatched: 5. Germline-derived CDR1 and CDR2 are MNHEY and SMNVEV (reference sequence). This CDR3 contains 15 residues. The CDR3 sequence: CASSPLAGGAYEQYF. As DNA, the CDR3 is TGTGCCAGCAGTCCATTAGCGGGAGGGGCCTACGAGCAGTACTTC.

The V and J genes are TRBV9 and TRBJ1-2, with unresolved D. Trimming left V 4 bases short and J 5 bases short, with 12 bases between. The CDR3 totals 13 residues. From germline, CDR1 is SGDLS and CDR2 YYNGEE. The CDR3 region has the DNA TGTGCCAGCAGCTCCAGCGTTCCGTATGGCTACACCTTC. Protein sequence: CASSSSVPYGYTF.

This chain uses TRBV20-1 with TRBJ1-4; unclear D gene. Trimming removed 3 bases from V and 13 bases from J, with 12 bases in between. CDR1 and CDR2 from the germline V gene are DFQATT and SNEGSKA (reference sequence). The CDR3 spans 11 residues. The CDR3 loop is CSASNNGRLFF. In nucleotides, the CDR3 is TGCAGTGCTAGCAACAACGGGCGACTGTTTTTT.

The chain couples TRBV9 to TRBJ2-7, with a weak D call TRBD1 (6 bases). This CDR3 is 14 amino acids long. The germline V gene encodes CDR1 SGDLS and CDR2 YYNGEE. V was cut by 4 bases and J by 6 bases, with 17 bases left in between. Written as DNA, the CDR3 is TGTGCCAGCAGCACGGGACATGTCTTCTCCGAGCAGTACTTC. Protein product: CASSTGHVFSEQYF. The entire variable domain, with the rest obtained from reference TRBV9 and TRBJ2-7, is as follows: DSGVTQTPKHLITATGQRVTLRCSPRSGDLSVYWYQQSLDQGLQFLIQYYNGEERAKGNILERFSAQQFPDLHSELNLSSLELGDSALYFCASSTGHVFSEQYFGPGTRLTVT.

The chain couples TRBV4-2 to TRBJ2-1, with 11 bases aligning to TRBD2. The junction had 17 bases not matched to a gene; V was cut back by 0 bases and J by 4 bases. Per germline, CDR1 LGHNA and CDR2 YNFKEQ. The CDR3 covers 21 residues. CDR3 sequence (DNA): TGTGCCAGCAGCCAAGATAAGGTCCCCGGACTAGCGGGCTGTGGGTACAATGAGCAGTTCTTC. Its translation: CASSQDKVPGLAGCGYNEQFF.

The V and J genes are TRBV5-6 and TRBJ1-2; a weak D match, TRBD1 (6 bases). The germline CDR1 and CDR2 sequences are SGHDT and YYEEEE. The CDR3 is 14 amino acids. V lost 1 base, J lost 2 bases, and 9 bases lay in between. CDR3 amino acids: CASSLPTGNYGYTF. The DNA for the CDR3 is TGTGCCAGCAGCTTGCCGACAGGAAACTATGGCTACACCTTC.

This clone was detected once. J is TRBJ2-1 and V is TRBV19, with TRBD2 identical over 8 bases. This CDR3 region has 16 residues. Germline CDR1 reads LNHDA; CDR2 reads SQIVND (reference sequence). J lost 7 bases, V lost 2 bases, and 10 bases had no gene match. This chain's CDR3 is CASSISRLAGGNEQFF. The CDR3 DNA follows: TGTGCCAGTAGTATATCTCGCCTAGCGGGTGGGAATGAGCAGTTCTTC.

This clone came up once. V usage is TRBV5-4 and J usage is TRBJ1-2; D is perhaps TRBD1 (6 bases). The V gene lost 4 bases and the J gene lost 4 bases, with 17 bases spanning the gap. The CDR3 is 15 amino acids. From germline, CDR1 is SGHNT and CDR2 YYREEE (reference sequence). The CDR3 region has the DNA TGTGCCAGCAGCGGACTGACAGGATTACCCTATGGCTACACCTTC. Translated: CASSGLTGLPYGYTF.

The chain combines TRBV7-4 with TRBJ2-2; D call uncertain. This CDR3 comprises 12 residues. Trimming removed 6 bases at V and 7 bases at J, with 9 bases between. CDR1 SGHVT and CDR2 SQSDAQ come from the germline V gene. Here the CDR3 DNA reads TGTGCCAGCAGATCTCGGATCGGGGAGCTGTTTTTT. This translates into CASRSRIGELFF. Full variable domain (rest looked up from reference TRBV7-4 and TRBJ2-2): GAGVSQSPRYKVAKRGRDVALRCDSISGHVTLYWYRQTLGQGSEVLTYSQSDAQRDKSGRPSGRFSAERPERSVSTLKIQRTEQGDSAVYLCASRSRIGELFFGEGSRLTVL.

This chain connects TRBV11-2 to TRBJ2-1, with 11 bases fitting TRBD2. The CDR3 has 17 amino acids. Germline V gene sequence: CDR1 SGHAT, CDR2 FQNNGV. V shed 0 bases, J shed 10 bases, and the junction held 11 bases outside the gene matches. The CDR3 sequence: CASSLDHASGRIREQFF. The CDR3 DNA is TGTGCCAGCAGCTTAGATCACGCTAGCGGGAGGATCCGGGAGCAGTTCTTC. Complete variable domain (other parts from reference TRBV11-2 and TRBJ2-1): EAGVAQSPRYKIIEKRQSVAFWCNPISGHATLYWYQQILGQGPKLLIQFQNNGVVDDSQLPKDRFSAERLKGVDSTLKIQPAKLEDSAVYLCASSLDHASGRIREQFFGPGTRLTVL.

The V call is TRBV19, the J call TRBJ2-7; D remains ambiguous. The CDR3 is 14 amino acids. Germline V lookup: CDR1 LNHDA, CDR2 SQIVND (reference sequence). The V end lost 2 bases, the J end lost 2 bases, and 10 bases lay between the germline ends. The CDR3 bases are TGTGCCAGTAGTATATCGAGAAACCCCTACGAGCAGTACTTC. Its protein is CASSISRNPYEQYF.

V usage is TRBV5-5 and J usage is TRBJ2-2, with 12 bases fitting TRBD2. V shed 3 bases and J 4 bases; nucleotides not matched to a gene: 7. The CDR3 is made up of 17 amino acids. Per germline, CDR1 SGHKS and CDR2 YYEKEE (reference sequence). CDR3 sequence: CASSWPSGRAGTGELFF. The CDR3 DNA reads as TGTGCCAGCAGCTGGCCTAGCGGGAGGGCGGGCACCGGGGAGCTGTTTTTT.

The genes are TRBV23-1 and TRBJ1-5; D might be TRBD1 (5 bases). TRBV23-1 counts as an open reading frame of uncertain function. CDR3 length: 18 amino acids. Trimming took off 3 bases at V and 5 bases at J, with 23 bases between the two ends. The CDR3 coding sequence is TGCGCCAGCAGTCACGTGAAACCCGGGACTCTTGACGATCAGCCCCAGCATTTT. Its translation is CASSHVKPGTLDDQPQHF.

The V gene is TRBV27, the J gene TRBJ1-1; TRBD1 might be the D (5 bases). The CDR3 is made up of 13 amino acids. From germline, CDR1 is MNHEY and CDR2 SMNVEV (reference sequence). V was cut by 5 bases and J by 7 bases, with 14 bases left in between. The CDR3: CASSPIGADEAFF. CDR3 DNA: TGTGCCAGCAGTCCGATAGGGGCTGATGAAGCTTTCTTT.